The clone carrying this TCR beta chain was recorded many times. Trimming took 4 bases from V and 5 from J, leaving 11 bases between them. The CDR3 has 13 amino acids. CDR1 and CDR2 (germline): SGHTA, FQGNSA. These data come from a study of T cells after yellow fever vaccination. 5'RACE template switching generated TCR cDNA, adding a universal primer site and UMIs. TCRdb re-derived calls from the 5' RACE reads in MiXCR, one entry per CDR3 protein. In the table there are a few thousand distinct CDR3 sequences, under 10% of which are singletons. General observations from the study: Detected again after the booster were most primary-vaccination clones, at 95% to 97% CD4 and nearly 90% CD8. Contaminants from the bulk population, in the form of abundant clonotypes, could be found in FACS-sorted repertoires. Almost all vaccine-responding clonotypes went undetected in sorted memory subsets on day 0.

This chain joins TRBV7-2 and TRBJ1-1; a possible D gene is TRBD1 (6 bases). Source: PBMCs, either bulk or a sorted T-cell subset (CD4+, CD8+, memory, or dextramer-sorted; not recorded which), taken 15 days after the yellow fever booster vaccination. This sequence was found in a man aged 25-45 years who received the YFV17D yellow fever vaccine. The CDR3 here is CASSSTGRTEAFF. The CDR3 coding sequence is TGTGCCAGCAGCTCAACAGGGCGGACTGAAGCTTTCTTT.